Given below is one T cell receptor beta chain in context. Noted time point: patch test 3, about 24 weeks after DPC sensitization. Treatment given: therapeutic diphenylcyclopropenone sensitization with weekly scalp DPC. This sample was included in a study of human T cells and chemical hapten exposure. This CDR3 spans 13 amino acids. V dropped 7 bases and J dropped 5 bases, with 14 bases sitting between them. Germline V lookup: CDR1 MNHEY, CDR2 SVGEGT. In TCRdb, the RACE reads were re-called with MiXCR into one record per CDR3 protein. The sample has 150,000 to 200,000 distinct CDR3 sequences; 25% to 35% are singletons.

V and J are TRBV6-2 or TRBV6-3 and TRBJ1-1; D might be TRBD1 (6 bases). Sequences were derived from whole blood, sampled in connection with sensitization to the hapten diphenylcyclopropenone (DPC). This receptor was obtained from a woman in her late teens or twenties with alopecia areata. Some clones in this sample may be carry-over from other donors' samples. The CDR3 DNA sequence: TGTGCCAGCACAACCTCAGGGGCGACTGAAGCTTTCTTT. The encoded protein is CASTTSGATEAFF.